This T cell receptor beta chain was observed in a study of T cell responses to AZD1222 COVID-19 vaccine. Here immunoSEQ multiplex PCR was the method, and the copy in TCRdb shows in-frame clones only, minus some. Of about 77,000 clones in the sample, roughly nine tenths are singletons; the top ten hold approximately 4.5%. Germline CDR1 reads SQVTM; CDR2 reads ANQGSEA. Trimming removed 7 bases from V and 7 bases from J; junction bases left unmatched: 9. This CDR3 comprises 13 residues. Study-level points and caveats: Once two AZD1222 doses were given, Spike-specific TCR breadth and depth went up. Among those given AZD1222, only 6 or 7 were seropositive at baseline. Repertoires were obtained only post-peak T cell response. It should be noted that donors were predominantly white British and more often female, and clonal diversity was possibly underestimated.

Comment on this clone: Its specificity is not known.

This TCR was sampled from an adult who received the AZD1222 COVID-19 vaccine. Sample: peripheral blood, taken 28 days after the second AZD1222 dose. The rearrangement links TRBV29-1 to TRBJ1-3, with 8 positions matching TRBD1. The CDR3 DNA is TGCAGCGCAACTACAGGGGGAACTAACACCATATATTTT. Its translation: CSATTGGTNTIYF.